This is a list of T cell receptor beta chains from one sample in a study of PD-1 blockade in mismatch repair-deficient tumors. Produced via immunoSEQ multiplex PCR; TCRdb's table is partial and in-frame only. The data contain around 110,000 clones, about 80% of them singletons. Source: peripheral blood, taken approximately 64 weeks after starting pembrolizumab. The receptors shown here come from an adult with mismatch repair-deficient cancer. Both conserved end residues are part of each CDR3. Fields, in order: V gene, CDR3 protein.

TRBV19	CASSISRLAGDYNEQFF
TRBV25-1	CASSEPGTAANYGYTF
TRBV18	CASSSGAGLNTEAFF
TRBV6-6	CASSQGLADFF
TRBV28	CASSSPGTSGIGGGDNEQFF
TRBV27	CASSARSGRPYEQYF
TRBV5-5	CASSLRSDGELFF
TRBV9	CASTTDPYNEQFF
TRBV30	CAWSLDSYEQYF
TRBV11-3	CASSLEGGRGGNEQFF
TRBV13	CASSLGLAGYYEQYF
TRBV7-6	CASSLALGLAGVDTGELFF
TRBV5-6	CASSLDRSQTQYF
TRBV9	CASSRGGSLATRETQYF
TRBV7-2	CASSPDRGGQRIEKLFF
TRBV4-1	CASSQDRLAGAYNEQFF